Below are 32 T cell receptor beta chains sequenced from a single sample in a study of cytomegalovirus exposure and HLA in healthy donors. Use of 60 Vbeta and 13 Jbeta primers characterized the PCR. TCRdb keeps only in-frame clones here, not all; method: immunoSEQ multiplex PCR. The sample includes more than 95,000 clones, around 76% of them seen just once. The specimen sequenced was PBMCs. The origin of the receptors is a woman aged 55-69 years in good health and CMV-seropositive.

This rearrangement joins TRBV7-3 to TRBJ2-3, with 8 bases lining up with TRBD2. Germline V gives CDR1 SGHTA, CDR2 FQGTGA. The CDR3 is 16 amino acids. The ends lost 1 base at V and 3 bases at J; junction bases unmatched: 6. The CDR3 loop reads CASSLRGREVTDTQYF. Written as DNA, the CDR3 is TGTGCCAGCAGCTTAAGAGGGCGGGAGGTAACAGATACGCAGTATTTT.

The rearrangement links TRBV7-9 to TRBJ1-1; 9 positions match TRBD1. The CDR3 consists of 15 residues. Germline CDR1 is SEHNR and CDR2 is FQNEAQ (reference sequence). Germline trimming cut 7 bases from V and 5 bases from J; bases unmatched to any gene: 11. CDR3 amino acids: CASTGQQGAGTEAFF. As DNA, the CDR3 is TGTGCCAGCACAGGACAACAGGGGGCAGGGACTGAAGCTTTCTTT.

The chain has TRBV5-1 and TRBJ2-5; D is uncertain. CDR1 and CDR2 from the germline V gene are SGHRS and YFSETQ. The V end was cut by 8 bases, the J end by 2 bases, with 4 bases between. The CDR3 runs to 10 residues. The CDR3 reads CASSQETQYF. The CDR3 nucleotides are TGCGCCAGTTCTCAAGAGACCCAGTACTTC.

CDR3 bases: TGCGCCAGCAGCTTGGTTGGAGGGAGGACCTACGAGCAGTACTTC. Its translation is CASSLVGGRTYEQYF. V usage is TRBV5-1 and J usage is TRBJ2-5; D is possibly TRBD2 (6 bases). The J call may not be correct, given that the DNA end is closer to TRBJ2-7. This CDR3 has 15 residues. Germline CDR1 is SGHRS and CDR2 is YFSETQ.

This clone was counted a few times. The rearrangement joins TRBV2 to TRBJ2-2; 9 bases align to TRBD2. Losses at the gene ends were 6 bases for V and 7 bases for J; bases not matched to a gene: 9. The CDR3 extends over 15 amino acids. Germline values: CDR1 SNHLY, CDR2 FYNNEI. CDR3 coding DNA: TGTGCCAGCAGACGGCGGGAGGGCGGGGGCGGGGAGCTGTTTTTT. Its protein product is CASRRREGGGGELFF.

The chain carries TRBV19 and TRBJ1-3; D possibly corresponds to TRBD1 (5 bases). CDR1 and CDR2 (germline): LNHDA, SQIVND (reference sequence). Trimming stripped 9 bases from V and 0 bases from J, with 12 bases between. CDR3 length: 14 amino acids. This CDR3 is CASLRRGSGNTIYF. The DNA of the CDR3 is TGTGCCAGCCTTCGGAGGGGCTCTGGAAACACCATATATTTT.

The chain joins TRBV5-1 to TRBJ2-3, with 14 bases that match TRBD2. The CDR3 has 14 amino acids. In germline, CDR1 is SGHRS, CDR2 YFSETQ. Trimming cost V 0 bases and J 12 bases; bases outside gene matches: 3. The CDR3 sequence: CASSLGLAGGYQYF. CDR3 bases: TGCGCCAGCAGCTTGGGACTAGCGGGGGGGTACCAGTATTTT.

The chain is built from TRBV29-1 and TRBJ1-4; D uncertain. V was pared by 6 bases and J by 0 bases, with 8 bases between. The CDR3 covers 13 residues. The germline CDR1 and CDR2 sequences are SQVTM and ANQGSEA. Written as DNA, the CDR3 is TGCAGCGTGGGAGGAGCAACTAATGAAAAACTGTTTTTT. Translation gives CSVGGATNEKLFF.

This clone was seen a single time. The chain recombines TRBV7-9 with TRBJ1-2; 7 bases line up with TRBD1. The CDR3 has 13 residues. Germline-derived CDR1 and CDR2 are SEHNR and FQNEAQ (reference sequence). The J segment lost 4 bases and the V segment lost 4 bases, leaving 3 bases of the junction unmatched. CDR3 DNA sequence: TGTGCCAGCAGCTCGGGACAGCTCTATGGCTACACCTTC. This encodes CASSSGQLYGYTF.

The rearrangement links TRBV19 to TRBJ2-7, with TRBD1 matching over 9 bases. The ends lost 3 bases at V and 4 bases at J; junction bases unmatched: 7. CDR1 and CDR2 (germline): LNHDA, SQIVND (reference sequence). The CDR3 loop spans 15 amino acids. The CDR3 here is CASSISGTGTYEQYF. DNA for the CDR3: TGTGCCAGTAGTATTTCCGGGACAGGGACGTACGAGCAGTACTTC.

This clone came up a few times. The chain carries TRBV7-2 and TRBJ1-2, with a tentative D call TRBD1 (6 bases). CDR3 length: 18 amino acids. Germline V gene data show CDR1 as SGHTA and CDR2 as FQGNSA. Trimming removed 4 bases from V and 6 bases from J, with 27 bases in between. CDR3 region: CASSSVRAIDGQGHGYTF. In DNA form, the CDR3 reads TGTGCCAGCAGCTCCGTCCGAGCGATAGACGGCCAGGGGCATGGCTACACCTTC.

The count of this clone is one. The chain links TRBV27 to TRBJ1-2; 10 nucleotides agree with TRBD1. CDR3 length: 14 amino acids. The V gene's germline CDR1 is MNHEY and CDR2 SMNVEV (reference sequence). V lost 5 bases, J lost 6 bases, and 6 bases stayed unmatched. This CDR3 is CASSPRTGGDGYTF. As DNA, the CDR3 is TGTGCCAGCAGTCCCCGGACAGGGGGTGATGGCTACACCTTC.

This chain uses TRBV7-9 with TRBJ1-5; D not resolved. The germline CDR1 and CDR2 sequences are SEHNR and FQNEAQ (reference sequence). There are 14 residues in the CDR3. V lost 0 bases to trimming and J lost 5 bases, with 8 bases between them. CDR3 amino acids: CASSLAGSYQPQHF. In DNA, the CDR3 is TGTGCCAGCAGCTTAGCAGGGAGCTATCAGCCCCAGCATTTT.

The rearrangement links TRBV2 to TRBJ2-5, with D possibly TRBD2 on 6 matching bases. The end of the DNA aligns better with TRBJ2-7, so the J call may be wrong. CDR1 and CDR2 (germline): SNHLY, FYNNEI. The CDR3 loop spans 10 amino acids. CDR3 loop: CASQRVEQYF. CDR3 coding DNA: TGTGCCAGCCAGCGGGTCGAGCAGTACTTC.

The gene calls are TRBV2 and TRBJ2-7, with TRBD2 identical over 12 bases. V was clipped by 4 bases and J by 5 bases; unmatched bases: 6. Germline V gives CDR1 SNHLY, CDR2 FYNNEI. There are 15 residues in the CDR3. The CDR3: CASSGQGLAGHEQYF. CDR3 nucleotides: TGTGCCAGCAGTGGTCAGGGACTAGCGGGCCACGAGCAGTACTTC.

J is TRBJ2-5 and V is TRBV7-6; unclear D gene. Germline V gene data show CDR1 as SGHVS and CDR2 as FNYEAQ. This CDR3 contains 13 residues. The V end was cut by 2 bases, the J end by 0 bases, with 4 bases between. CDR3 sequence (DNA): TGTGCCAGCAGCTTACCCTACCAAGAGACCCAGTACTTC. As protein: CASSLPYQETQYF.

V gene TRBV7-2 combines with J gene TRBJ2-7; 13 nucleotides match TRBD2. Germline V gives CDR1 SGHTA, CDR2 FQGNSA. The length of the CDR3 is 18 residues. With 0 bases clipped from V and 1 base from J, the junction kept 6 bases outside the gene matches. The CDR3 sequence is CASSLARTSGGFSYEQYF. CDR3 DNA sequence: TGTGCCAGCAGCTTAGCCCGGACTAGCGGGGGTTTTTCCTACGAGCAGTACTTC. The whole variable domain, remainder taken from reference TRBV7-2 and TRBJ2-7, is GAGVSQSPSNKVTEKGKDVELRCDPISGHTALYWYRQSLGQGLEFLIYFQGNSAPDKSGLPSDRFSAERTGGSVSTLTIQRTQQEDSAVYLCASSLARTSGGFSYEQYFGPGTRLTVT.

The chain links TRBV10-2 to TRBJ2-2; possibly TRBD2 for D (5 bases). Germline V lookup: CDR1 WSHSY, CDR2 SAAADI. This CDR3 region has 15 residues. V was shortened by 4 bases and J by 7 bases, with 16 bases between the two germline ends. CDR3 coding DNA: TGCGCCAGCAGTGGCCGGGAAACTGGCAACGGGGAGCTGTTTTTT. This translates into CASSGRETGNGELFF.

The chain joins TRBV7-2 to TRBJ2-5, with a weak D call TRBD1 (7 bases). Germline V lookup: CDR1 SGHTA, CDR2 FQGNSA. V gave up 6 bases and J gave up 2 bases, with 16 bases separating them. The CDR3 has 15 residues. The chain's CDR3 is CASSFQGGGQETQYF. DNA for the CDR3: TGTGCCAGCAGTTTCCAGGGGGGTGGGCAAGAGACCCAGTACTTC.

The sample holds a few counts of this clone. The J gene is TRBJ2-7, the V gene TRBV7-2, with 8 bases that match TRBD1. The CDR3 consists of 15 residues. With V trimmed by 6 bases and J by 2 bases, 9 bases remained unmatched. CDR1 and CDR2 from the germline V gene are SGHTA and FQGNSA. CDR3 nucleotides: TGTGCCAGCAGTTCGGCCGGACAGGGCACCTACGAGCAGTACTTC. Amino acids: CASSSAGQGTYEQYF.

This clone was observed once. This chain uses TRBV5-1 with TRBJ2-5, with 7 nucleotides matching TRBD1. V lost 0 bases and J lost 2; bases outside the gene matches: 4. This CDR3 has 15 residues. CDR1 is SGHRS and CDR2 is YFSETQ in the germline V gene. CDR3 sequence reads: CASSLAGTDQETQYF. CDR3 sequence (DNA): TGCGCCAGCAGCTTGGCCGGGACAGATCAAGAGACCCAGTACTTC.

The genes are TRBV2 and TRBJ1-1; 9 bases are shared with TRBD1. V lost 6 bases to trimming and J lost 3 bases; unmatched junction nucleotides: 5. The germline V gene encodes CDR1 SNHLY and CDR2 FYNNEI. The CDR3 runs to 14 residues. CDR3 region: CASRGQGLYTEAFF. The CDR3 DNA follows: TGTGCCAGCAGAGGACAGGGGCTTTACACTGAAGCTTTCTTT.

This chain connects TRBV13 to TRBJ1-1; TRBD1 matches 8 bases. The V segment lost 5 bases and the J segment 8 bases; nucleotides outside the gene matches: 7. This CDR3 is built from 13 residues. Per the germline V gene, CDR1 is PRHDT and CDR2 is FYEKMQ (reference sequence). The CDR3 sequence: CASSAISGGEAFF. The CDR3 DNA reads as TGTGCCAGCAGCGCCATATCAGGGGGCGAAGCTTTCTTT.

The chain has TRBV27 and TRBJ1-3, with no clear D. CDR1 and CDR2 (germline): MNHEY, SMNVEV (reference sequence). Trimming took 0 bases from V and 4 from J, leaving 10 bases between them. The CDR3 has 15 residues. CDR3 in amino acids: CASSLSVGVGNTIYF. The DNA of the CDR3 is TGTGCCAGCAGTTTATCTGTGGGAGTCGGAAACACCATATATTTT.

The rearrangement uses TRBV1 and TRBJ2-6; the tabulated D call, TRBD2, remains unverified against the DNA. TRBV1 is reported as a pseudogene. The CDR3 spans 16 residues. CDR3 loop: CTSSQAGGRGANVLTF. The DNA of the CDR3 is TGCACCAGCAGCCAAGCGGGGGGCAGGGGGGCCAACGTCCTGACTTTC.

The V call is TRBV7-3, the J call TRBJ2-1, with a weak D call TRBD2 (6 bases). The germline V gene encodes CDR1 SGHTA and CDR2 FQGTGA. The CDR3 extends over 16 amino acids. Between the trimmed V and J ends, which lost 2 bases and 10 bases, there was a span of 21 bases. In DNA, the CDR3 is TGTGCCAGCAGCTTAGGGACTGCCATTCGTAGAGACGAGCAGTTCTTC. Translated: CASSLGTAIRRDEQFF.

The V call is TRBV7-3, the J call TRBJ1-1; possibly TRBD1 for D (5 bases). V lost 2 bases, J lost 3 bases, and 7 bases lay in between. Germline V CDR1 and CDR2: SGHTA, FQGTGA. The CDR3 is 13 amino acids. The CDR3 DNA sequence: TGTGCCAGCAGCTTACAGGGCTACACTGAAGCTTTCTTT. Protein: CASSLQGYTEAFF. The full variable domain, its missing parts supplied by reference TRBV7-3 and TRBJ1-1, is GAGVSQTPSNKVTEKGKYVELRCDPISGHTALYWYRQSLGQGPEFLIYFQGTGAADDSGLPNDRFFAVRPEGSVSTLKIQRTERGDSAVYLCASSLQGYTEAFFGQGTRLTVV.

The genes are TRBV30 and TRBJ1-4; D may be TRBD1 (5 bases). CDR1 and CDR2 (germline): GTSNPN, SVGIG (reference sequence). The CDR3 extends over 13 amino acids. V was clipped by 5 bases and J by 3 bases, with 10 bases between them. CDR3 in DNA: TGTGCCTGGGGGGCGAGACCTAATGAAAAACTGTTTTTT. Translating gives CAWGARPNEKLFF.

The genes are TRBV4-3 and TRBJ2-5; D is unclear. The V and J ends lost 4 bases and 1 base respectively, with 10 bases between them. Germline V lookup: CDR1 LGHNA, CDR2 YSLEER. There are 14 residues in the CDR3. The CDR3 DNA is TGCGCCAGCAGCCGAAAGTACGGCCAAGAGACCCAGTACTTC. This translates into CASSRKYGQETQYF.

This clone was observed a handful of times. The chain employs TRBV6-5 and TRBJ2-1; D is undetermined. The CDR3 is made up of 13 amino acids. Trimming pared 7 bases from V and 6 bases from J, leaving 13 bases between. The germline CDR1 and CDR2 sequences are MNHEY and SVGAGI. CDR3: CASTAPRRNEQFF. Here the CDR3 DNA reads TGTGCCAGCACGGCTCCCAGGCGCAATGAGCAGTTCTTC.

The gene calls are TRBV7-3 and TRBJ2-3, with 8 nucleotides matching TRBD2. CDR1 is SGHTA, CDR2 FQGTGA, per germline. Losses at the gene ends were 5 bases for V and 3 bases for J; bases not matched to a gene: 7. The CDR3 contains 15 residues. The CDR3 nucleotides read TGTGCCAGCAGCCCATTCAGCGGGAGTACAGATACGCAGTATTTT. Translated: CASSPFSGSTDTQYF. Filled out from reference TRBV7-3 and TRBJ2-3, the complete variable domain reads GAGVSQTPSNKVTEKGKYVELRCDPISGHTALYWYRQSLGQGPEFLIYFQGTGAADDSGLPNDRFFAVRPEGSVSTLKIQRTERGDSAVYLCASSPFSGSTDTQYFGPGTRLTVL.

This rearrangement joins TRBV4-3 to TRBJ1-2; D call uncertain. CDR1 and CDR2 from the germline V gene are LGHNA and YSLEER. Trimming removed 1 base from V and 2 bases from J, with 11 bases in between. The CDR3 totals 15 residues. The CDR3, as DNA: TGCGCCAGCAGCCAAGCGTGGTCGCAGAACTATGGCTACACCTTC. Its protein product is CASSQAWSQNYGYTF.